The present entry profiles one T cell receptor (beta chain) with its context. Methods used by the authors: Amplification of reference gene primers provided the estimated nucleated cell counts. Assay used: immunoSEQ multiplex PCR; TCRdb lists only in-frame clones, some missing. V, J and clone size were drawn from that table, and D and trimming were deduced from the DNA. The sample has 52,000 or so clones, nearly 85% seen once; the top ten hold 16%. This sample was included in a study of blood T cell repertoires in COVID-19. Study summary: The United States, Italy and Spain were the sources of the acute and convalescent COVID-19 samples. In each case, the material was cDNA or gDNA derived from T cells, B-cell-depleted T cells, or PBMCs.

The clonotype was recovered from a man in his forties with acute or convalescent COVID-19. The sample comprised peripheral blood.

The CDR3 is CASSQGGANTGELFF. The CDR3 DNA is TGTGCCAGCAGCCAAGGGGGCGCAAACACCGGGGAGCTGTTTTTT. The chain is built from TRBV5-5 and TRBJ2-2; TRBD1 aligns across 7 bases. The CDR3 length is 15 residues. V shed 4 bases and J 2 bases; nucleotides not matched to a gene: 5. Germline CDR1 SGHKS, CDR2 YYEKEE (reference sequence).